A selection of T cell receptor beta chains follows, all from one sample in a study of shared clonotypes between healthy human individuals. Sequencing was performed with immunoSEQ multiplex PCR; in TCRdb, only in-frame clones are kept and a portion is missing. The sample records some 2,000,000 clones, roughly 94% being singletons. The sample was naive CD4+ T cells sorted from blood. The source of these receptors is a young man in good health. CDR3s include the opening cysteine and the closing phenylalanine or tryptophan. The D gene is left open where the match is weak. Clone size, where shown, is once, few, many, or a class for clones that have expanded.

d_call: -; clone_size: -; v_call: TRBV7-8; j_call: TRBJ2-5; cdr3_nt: TGTGCCAGCAGCTTAGGGACCTTGCGCGGGGACTACTTC; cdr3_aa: CASSLGTLRGDYF
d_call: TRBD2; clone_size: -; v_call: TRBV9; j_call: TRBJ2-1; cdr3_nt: TGTGCCAGCAGCGTAGCGGGGGGGCGGAATGAGCAGTTCTTC; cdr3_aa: CASSVAGGRNEQFF
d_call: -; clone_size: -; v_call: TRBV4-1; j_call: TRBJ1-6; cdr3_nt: TGCGCCAGCAGCCTCCGAGACACGAATTCACCCCTCCACTTT; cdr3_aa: CASSLRDTNSPLHF
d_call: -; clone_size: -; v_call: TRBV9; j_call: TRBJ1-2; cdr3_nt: TGTGCCAGCAGCCCCCGAACCCCAAGGGGGGCTGGCGGCTACACCTTC; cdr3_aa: CASSPRTPRGAGGYTF
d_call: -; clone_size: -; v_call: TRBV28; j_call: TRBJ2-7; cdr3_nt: TGTGCCAGCAGTTTGGCGGGATACGAGCAGTACTTC; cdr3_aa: CASSLAGYEQYF
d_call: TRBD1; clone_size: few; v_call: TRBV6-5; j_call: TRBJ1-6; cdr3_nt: TGTGCCACCGCACGACAGGGGGATAATTCACCCCTCCACTTT; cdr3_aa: CATARQGDNSPLHF
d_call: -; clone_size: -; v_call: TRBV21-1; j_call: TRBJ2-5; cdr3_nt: TGTGCCAGCAGCAAAGGAACGACAGGGGTCAAGACCCAGTACTTC; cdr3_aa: CASSKGTTGVKTQYF
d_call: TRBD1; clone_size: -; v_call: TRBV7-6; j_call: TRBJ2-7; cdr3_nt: TGTGCCAGCAGCCCCCGACAGGGATGGGGGGAGCAGTACTTC; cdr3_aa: CASSPRQGWGEQYF
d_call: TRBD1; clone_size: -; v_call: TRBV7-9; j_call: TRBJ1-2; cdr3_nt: TGTGCCAGCAGCTTAGGGGGGACAGGGCAACTCTATGGCTACACCTTC; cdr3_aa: CASSLGGTGQLYGYTF
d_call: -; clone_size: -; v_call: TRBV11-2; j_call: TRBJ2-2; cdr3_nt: TGTGCCAGCAGAGACACCGGGACTCCCACCGGGGAGCTGTTTTTT; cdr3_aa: CASRDTGTPTGELFF
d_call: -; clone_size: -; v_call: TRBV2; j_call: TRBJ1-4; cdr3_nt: TGTGCCAGCAGTTACCGGGAGGGCTATGAAAAACTGTTTTTT; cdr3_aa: CASSYREGYEKLFF
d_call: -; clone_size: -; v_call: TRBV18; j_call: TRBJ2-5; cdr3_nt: TGTGCCAGCTCACCACTGATAGGTGGGGCTAAAGAGACCCAGTACTTC; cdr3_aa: CASSPLIGGAKETQYF
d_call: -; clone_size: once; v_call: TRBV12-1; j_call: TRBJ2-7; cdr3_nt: TGTGCCAGCAGCACCCGGGACAGGACCTACGAGCAGTACTTC; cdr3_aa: CASSTRDRTYEQYF
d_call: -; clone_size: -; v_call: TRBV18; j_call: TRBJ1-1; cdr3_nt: TGTGCCAGCTCGCTGACGGTCGAAGGCACTGAAGCTTTCTTT; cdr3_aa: CASSLTVEGTEAFF
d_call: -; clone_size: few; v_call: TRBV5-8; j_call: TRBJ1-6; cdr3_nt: TGTGCCAGCATCCCGGGTTCGGGTTCACCCCTCCACTTT; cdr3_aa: CASIPGSGSPLHF
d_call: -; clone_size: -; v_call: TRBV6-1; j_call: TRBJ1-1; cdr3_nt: TGTGCCAGCCCTGGACGGAACACTGAAGCTTTCTTT; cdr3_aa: CASPGRNTEAFF
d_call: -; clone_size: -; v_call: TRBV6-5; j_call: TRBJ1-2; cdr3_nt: TGTGCCAGCAGGCCTTCATTGGGTGGCTATGGCTACACCTTC; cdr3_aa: CASRPSLGGYGYTF
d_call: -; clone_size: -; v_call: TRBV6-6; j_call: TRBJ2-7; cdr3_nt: TGTGCCAGCAGTTACTCAGGGGCAGAGTACGAGCAGTACTTC; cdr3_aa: CASSYSGAEYEQYF
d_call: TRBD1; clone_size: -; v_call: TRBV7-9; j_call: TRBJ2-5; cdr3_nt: TGTGCCAGCAGCCTTGACGAGGGGGCCCAAGAGACCCAGTACTTC; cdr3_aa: CASSLDEGAQETQYF
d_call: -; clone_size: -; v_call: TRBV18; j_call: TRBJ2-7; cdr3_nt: TGTGCCAGCCCGCTCCTCTACGAGCAGTACTTC; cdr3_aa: CASPLLYEQYF
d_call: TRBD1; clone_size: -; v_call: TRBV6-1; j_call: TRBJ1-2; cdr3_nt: TGTGCCAGCAGTGAAGCGGGACAGATCTATGGCTACACCTTC; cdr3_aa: CASSEAGQIYGYTF
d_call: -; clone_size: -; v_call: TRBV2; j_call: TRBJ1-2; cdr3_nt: TGTGCCAGCAGTGAGTCAGCCCATTCGGCCTATGGCTACACCTTC; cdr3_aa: CASSESAHSAYGYTF
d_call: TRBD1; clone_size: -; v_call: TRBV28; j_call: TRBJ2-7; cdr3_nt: TGTGCCAGCAGTCCTCCCGGGACAGGGACCACCTACGAGCAGTACTTC; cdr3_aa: CASSPPGTGTTYEQYF
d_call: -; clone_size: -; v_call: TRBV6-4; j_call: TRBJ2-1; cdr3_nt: TGTGCCAGCAGTGAGGGGTCCGGGGAGCAGCAGTTCTTC; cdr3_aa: CASSEGSGEQQFF
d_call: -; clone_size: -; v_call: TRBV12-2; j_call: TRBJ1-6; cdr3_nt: TGTGCAAGTCGCTTAGATAGGTGGGGAAGGGGGGAACCACGAATTTATAATTCACCCCTCCACTTT; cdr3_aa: CASRLDRWGRGEPRIYNSPLHF
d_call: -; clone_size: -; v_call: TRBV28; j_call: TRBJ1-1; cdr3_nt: TGTGCCAGCAGTTTGCTTAACACTGAAGCTTTCTTT; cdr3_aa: CASSLLNTEAFF
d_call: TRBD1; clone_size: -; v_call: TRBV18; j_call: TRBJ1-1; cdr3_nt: TGTGCCAGCTCACCAGGACAGGGTTTGTACACTGAAGCTTTCTTT; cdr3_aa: CASSPGQGLYTEAFF
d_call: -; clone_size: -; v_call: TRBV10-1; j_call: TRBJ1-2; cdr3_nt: TGCGCCAGCAGTGTATATGAGGAGATCTATGGCTACACCTTC; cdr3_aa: CASSVYEEIYGYTF
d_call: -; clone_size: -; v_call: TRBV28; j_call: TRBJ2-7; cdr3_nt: TGTGCCAGCAGTGTGCCAACAGGGAGCGCCTACGAGCAGTACTTC; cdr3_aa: CASSVPTGSAYEQYF
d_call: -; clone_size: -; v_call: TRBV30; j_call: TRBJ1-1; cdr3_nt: TGTGCCTGGAGTGTACTAGGCCTTCGGGGCACTGAAGCTTTCTTT; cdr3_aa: CAWSVLGLRGTEAFF
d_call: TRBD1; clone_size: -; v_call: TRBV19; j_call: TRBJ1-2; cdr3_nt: TGTGCCAGTAGTATGGGACAGTTCTATGGCTACACCTTC; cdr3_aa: CASSMGQFYGYTF
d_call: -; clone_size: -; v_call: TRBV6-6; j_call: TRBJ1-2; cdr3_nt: TGTGCCAGCAGTTACTCAAGGGACGGCTACACCTTC; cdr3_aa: CASSYSRDGYTF
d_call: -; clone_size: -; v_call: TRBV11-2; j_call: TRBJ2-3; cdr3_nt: TGTGCCAGCAGCCCGGGACACGGAGGCACAGATACGCAGTATTTT; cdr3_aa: CASSPGHGGTDTQYF
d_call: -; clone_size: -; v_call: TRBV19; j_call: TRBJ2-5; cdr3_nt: TGTGCCAGTAGTCGGGGTGGGGGCCAGTACTTC; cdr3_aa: CASSRGGGQYF
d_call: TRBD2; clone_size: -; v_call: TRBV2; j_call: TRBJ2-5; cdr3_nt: TGTGCCAGCAGGGGTCCGTTAGCGGGAGCCCACGAGACCCAGTACTTC; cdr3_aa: CASRGPLAGAHETQYF
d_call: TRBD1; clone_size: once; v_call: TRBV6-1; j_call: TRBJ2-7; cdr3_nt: TGTGCCAGCAGTGAAATGAGGCAGGGGGTTGGCGAGCAGTACTTC; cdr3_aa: CASSEMRQGVGEQYF
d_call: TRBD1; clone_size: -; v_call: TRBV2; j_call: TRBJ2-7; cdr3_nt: TGTGCCAGCAGTGAAGCGGGATGGGGACAGAGGACCTACGAGCAGTACTTC; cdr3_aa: CASSEAGWGQRTYEQYF
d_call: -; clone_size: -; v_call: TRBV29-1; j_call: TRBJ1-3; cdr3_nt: TGCAGCGCTATGGACAGAGCCTCTGGAAACACCATATATTTT; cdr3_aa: CSAMDRASGNTIYF
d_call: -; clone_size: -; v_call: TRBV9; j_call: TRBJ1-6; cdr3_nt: TGTGCCAGCAGCGTAGATCCGTTGAGTAATTCACCCCTCCACTTT; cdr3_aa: CASSVDPLSNSPLHF
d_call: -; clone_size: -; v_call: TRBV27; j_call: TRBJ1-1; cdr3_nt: TGTGCCAGCAGTTTATCTTTGATTAGGAACACTGAAGCTTTCTTT; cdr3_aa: CASSLSLIRNTEAFF
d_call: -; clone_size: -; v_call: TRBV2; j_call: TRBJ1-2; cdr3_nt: TGTGCCAGCAGTGATTGGACAGCCTATGGCTACACCTTC; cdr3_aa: CASSDWTAYGYTF
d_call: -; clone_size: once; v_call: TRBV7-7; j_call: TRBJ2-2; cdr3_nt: TGTGCTAGCAGCTTAGTCGGGGGGCCGGGCACCGGGGAGCTGTTTTTT; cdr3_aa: CASSLVGGPGTGELFF
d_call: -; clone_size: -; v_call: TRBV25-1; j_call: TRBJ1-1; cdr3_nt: TGTGCCAGCCGGGTGAACACTGAAGCTTTCTTT; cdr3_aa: CASRVNTEAFF